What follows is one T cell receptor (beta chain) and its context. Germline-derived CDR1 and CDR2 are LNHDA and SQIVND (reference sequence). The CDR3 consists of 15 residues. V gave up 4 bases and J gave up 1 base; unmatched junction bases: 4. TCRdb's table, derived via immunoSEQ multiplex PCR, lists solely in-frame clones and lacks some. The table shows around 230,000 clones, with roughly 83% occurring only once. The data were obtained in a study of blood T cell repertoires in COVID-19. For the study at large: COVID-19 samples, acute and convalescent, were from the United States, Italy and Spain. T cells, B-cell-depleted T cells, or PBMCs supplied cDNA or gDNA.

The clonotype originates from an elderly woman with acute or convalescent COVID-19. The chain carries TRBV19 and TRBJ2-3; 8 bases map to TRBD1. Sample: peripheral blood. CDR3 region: CASSRDRTRTDTQYF. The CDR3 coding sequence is TGTGCCAGTAGTAGGGACAGGACTCGCACAGATACGCAGTATTTT.